The 9 T cell receptor beta chains presented below share a single source sample, sequenced in a study of T cells in Graves' hyperthyroidism and ophthalmopathy. It was RNA transcripts that yielded the amplified TCR beta CDR3 regions. Primed by the HTBI set, a first-round RT-PCR was run on the TCR CDR3. A single record per CDR3 protein comes from TCRdb applying MiXCR to the multiplex PCR reads. The sample contains a few hundred thousand distinct CDR3 sequences, approximately 44% of which appear only once. The sample comprised peripheral blood or thyroid tissue (not recorded which). The receptor source for this set is an adult woman with Graves' disease, either hyperthyroidism or ophthalmopathy (not recorded which).

The V gene is TRBV10-3, the J gene TRBJ1-5, with D possibly TRBD1 on 5 matching bases. The V end lost 0 bases, the J end lost 3 bases, and 9 bases lay between the germline ends. The germline gives CDR1 ENHRY, CDR2 SYGVKD. There are 15 residues in the CDR3. The DNA of the CDR3 is TGTGCCATCAGTGAGTCATCAGGGACCAATCAGCCCCAGCATTTT. Translating it yields CAISESSGTNQPQHF.

This clonotype was found many times. The chain links TRBV6-5 to TRBJ1-3; D possibly corresponds to TRBD1 (5 bases). Germline V gene data show CDR1 as MNHEY and CDR2 as SVGAGI. The CDR3 spans 14 residues. With 8 bases removed from V and 2 bases from J, the gap between germline ends came to 13 bases. The DNA of the CDR3 is TGTGCCAGCTCAGCAGGGACCCCTGGAAACACCATATATTTT. Amino acids: CASSAGTPGNTIYF.

As for this clonotype: This sequence may be a read error, since a much larger clone differs from it by one base. This rearrangement joins TRBV4-2 to TRBJ2-6, with D maybe TRBD1 (5 bases). V lost 4 bases, J lost 4 bases, and 17 bases lay in between. The CDR3 length is 17 residues. CDR1 LGHNA and CDR2 YNFKEQ come from the germline V gene. This chain's CDR3 is CASSPITVWGGANVLTF. The CDR3 DNA reads TGTGCCAGCAGCCCAATCACAGTGTGGGGCGGGGCCAACGTCCTGACTTTC.

Turning to this clonotype: A much more abundant neighbour one base away suggests this may be a read error. This sequence joins TRBV12-3 or TRBV12-4 and TRBJ2-7; TRBD2 might be the D (6 bases). The CDR3 covers 14 residues. The V end was cut by 6 bases, the J end by 9 bases, with 21 bases between. The CDR3 nucleotides are TGTGCCAGCAGACCAGGGACTCCTGGACACGGGCAGTACTTC. It specifies CASRPGTPGHGQYF.

Ten or more counts support this clonotype. The CDR3 here is CASSVNWGRGNSPLHF. Here the CDR3 DNA reads TGTGCCAGCAGTGTAAATTGGGGGCGCGGTAATTCACCCCTCCACTTT. The chain has TRBV6-1 and TRBJ1-6; the D gene is possibly TRBD1 (6 bases). The CDR3 has 16 residues. Between the trimmed V and J ends, which lost 4 bases and 6 bases, there was a span of 16 bases. Germline V gene data show CDR1 as MNHNS and CDR2 as SASEGT.

This clonotype has ten or more counts. V usage is TRBV15 and J usage is TRBJ2-7, with D uncertain. Germline V gene data show CDR1 as LNHNV and CDR2 as YYDKDF (reference sequence). The germline V and J ends were trimmed by 1 base and 3 bases, with 13 bases remaining between them. The CDR3 is 15 residues long. The CDR3 region has the DNA TGTGCCACCAGCAGAGCTCGCGGTAGGGTCTACGAGCAGTACTTC. As protein: CATSRARGRVYEQYF.

This clonotype was recorded many times. The V gene is TRBV10-3, the J gene TRBJ1-6; a weak D match, TRBD1 (6 bases). Germline V gene data show CDR1 as ENHRY and CDR2 as SYGVKD. The CDR3 extends over 14 amino acids. Trimming removed 10 bases from V and 6 bases from J, with 16 bases in between. CDR3 nucleotides: TGTGCCACAACACAGGGCCCGATTAATTCACCCCTCCACTTT. Its translation is CATTQGPINSPLHF.

The chain carries TRBV5-1 and TRBJ1-5, with 7 bases lining up with TRBD1. CDR1 is SGHRS and CDR2 is YFSETQ in the germline V gene. The CDR3 covers 15 residues. V gave up 5 bases and J gave up 4 bases; unmatched junction bases: 9. CDR3 sequence reads: CASRETGLGNQPQHF. The CDR3 DNA reads TGCGCCAGCAGGGAGACAGGGTTAGGGAATCAGCCCCAGCATTTT.

The chain joins TRBV20-1 to TRBJ1-5; a possible D gene is TRBD1 (6 bases). Trimming stripped 5 bases from V and 2 bases from J, with 10 bases between. CDR3 size: 13 residues. CDR1 and CDR2 from the germline V gene are DFQATT and SNEGSKA (reference sequence). In DNA, the CDR3 is TGCAGTGCTGGACAGCTACGCAATCAGCCCCAGCATTTT. This codes for CSAGQLRNQPQHF.